Listed below are T cell receptor beta chains from one sample, sequenced in a study of blood T cell repertoires in COVID-19. Produced via immunoSEQ multiplex PCR; TCRdb's table is partial and in-frame only. Of about 230,000 clones listed, just over 85% are singletons. The source material was peripheral blood. The receptors shown here come from a man aged 50 or older with COVID-19, enrolled during active disease. The CDR3 runs from the conserved cysteine through the conserved F or W. Fields, in order: CDR3 protein, CDR3 DNA, J gene, D gene, clone size, V gene. A D gene is named only where the DNA matches it firmly. Clone size is given for some rows only: seen once, a few or many times, or a class if the clone is expanded.

CDR3 protein: CASRGTPNTGELFF
CDR3 DNA: TGTGCCAGCAGGGGGACACCGAACACCGGGGAGCTGTTTTTT
J gene: TRBJ2-2
D gene: NA
clone size: NA
V gene: TRBV2

CDR3 protein: CATSRDGQAYGYTF
CDR3 DNA: TGTGCCACCAGCAGAGATGGGCAGGCCTATGGCTACACCTTC
J gene: TRBJ1-2
D gene: NA
clone size: few
V gene: TRBV15

CDR3 protein: CSVRTASYEQYF
CDR3 DNA: TGCAGCGTTAGGACAGCTTCCTACGAGCAGTACTTC
J gene: TRBJ2-7
D gene: NA
clone size: once
V gene: TRBV29-1

CDR3 protein: CASSLGQGIAPLHF
CDR3 DNA: TGTGCCAGCAGCCTGGGACAGGGGATCGCACCCCTCCACTTT
J gene: TRBJ1-6
D gene: TRBD1
clone size: once
V gene: TRBV5-6

CDR3 protein: CASKQQGARQPQHF
CDR3 DNA: TGTGCCAGCAAACAACAGGGGGCACGGCAGCCCCAGCATTTT
J gene: TRBJ1-5
D gene: TRBD1
clone size: NA
V gene: TRBV6-5

CDR3 protein: CASSYNGYGYTF
CDR3 DNA: TGTGCCAGCAGTTACAACGGTTATGGCTACACCTTC
J gene: TRBJ1-2
D gene: NA
clone size: many
V gene: TRBV6-5

CDR3 protein: CASSDRTGRTDTQYF
CDR3 DNA: TGTGCCAGCAGTGACCGGACAGGGCGCACAGATACGCAGTATTTT
J gene: TRBJ2-3
D gene: TRBD1
clone size: NA
V gene: TRBV6-1

CDR3 protein: CASSLLEGRSTDTQYF
CDR3 DNA: TGTGCCAGCAGCTTATTAGAGGGGAGGAGCACAGATACGCAGTATTTT
J gene: TRBJ2-3
D gene: NA
clone size: NA
V gene: TRBV5-5

CDR3 protein: CASSNTIAGIIDTDTQYF
CDR3 DNA: TGTGCCAGCAGCAACACCATAGCGGGAATAATCGACACAGATACGCAGTATTTT
J gene: TRBJ2-3
D gene: TRBD2
clone size: once
V gene: TRBV9

CDR3 protein: CASSRPTNEQFF
CDR3 DNA: TGTGCCAGCAGTCGCCCGACAAATGAGCAGTTCTTC
J gene: TRBJ2-1
D gene: NA
clone size: NA
V gene: TRBV6-6

CDR3 protein: CASRPGQGSEKLFF
CDR3 DNA: TGCGCCAGCCGACCGGGACAGGGATCTGAAAAACTGTTTTTT
J gene: TRBJ1-4
D gene: TRBD1
clone size: NA
V gene: TRBV5-1

CDR3 protein: CASRRGAEDTQYF
CDR3 DNA: TGTGCCAGCCGTCGGGGGGCCGAAGATACGCAGTATTTT
J gene: TRBJ2-3
D gene: NA
clone size: NA
V gene: TRBV12-3/TRBV12-4

CDR3 protein: CASSQGTGWEKLFF
CDR3 DNA: TGCGCCAGCAGTCAAGGGACAGGGTGGGAAAAACTGTTTTTT
J gene: TRBJ1-4
D gene: TRBD1
clone size: NA
V gene: TRBV23-1

CDR3 protein: CASSYRLAGDGETQYF
CDR3 DNA: TGTGCCAGCAGCTATAGACTAGCGGGAGATGGGGAGACCCAGTACTTC
J gene: TRBJ2-5
D gene: TRBD2
clone size: once
V gene: TRBV27

CDR3 protein: CASSQEPASAETQYF
CDR3 DNA: TGCGCCAGCAGCCAAGAGCCGGCTAGCGCGGAGACCCAGTACTTC
J gene: TRBJ2-5
D gene: NA
clone size: NA
V gene: TRBV4-1

CDR3 protein: CASSQDWGQSSYNSPLHF
CDR3 DNA: TGCGCCAGCAGCCAAGATTGGGGACAGAGCTCCTATAATTCACCCCTCCACTTT
J gene: TRBJ1-6
D gene: TRBD1
clone size: NA
V gene: TRBV4-3